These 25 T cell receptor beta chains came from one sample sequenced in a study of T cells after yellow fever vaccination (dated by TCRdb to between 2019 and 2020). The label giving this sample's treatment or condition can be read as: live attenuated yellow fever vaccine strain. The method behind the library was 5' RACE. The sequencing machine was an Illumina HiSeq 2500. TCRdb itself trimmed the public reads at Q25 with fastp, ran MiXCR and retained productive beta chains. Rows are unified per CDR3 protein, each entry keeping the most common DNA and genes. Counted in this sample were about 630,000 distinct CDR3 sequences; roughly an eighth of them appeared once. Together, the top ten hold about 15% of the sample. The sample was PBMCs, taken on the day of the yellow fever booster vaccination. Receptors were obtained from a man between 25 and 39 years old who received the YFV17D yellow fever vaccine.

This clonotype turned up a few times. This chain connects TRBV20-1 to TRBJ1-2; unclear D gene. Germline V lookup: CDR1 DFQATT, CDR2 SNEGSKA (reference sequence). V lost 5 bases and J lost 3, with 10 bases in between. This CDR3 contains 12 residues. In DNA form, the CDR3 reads TGCAGTGCTCTATTACTAGACTATGGCTACACCTTC. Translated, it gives CSALLLDYGYTF.

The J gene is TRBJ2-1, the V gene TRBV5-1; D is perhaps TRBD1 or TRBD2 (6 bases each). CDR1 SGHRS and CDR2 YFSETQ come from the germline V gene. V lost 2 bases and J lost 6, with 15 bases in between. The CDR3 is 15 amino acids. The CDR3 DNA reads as TGCGCCAGCAGCTTTCGGCCGGGGGCCCCCAATGAGCAGTTCTTC. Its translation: CASSFRPGAPNEQFF.

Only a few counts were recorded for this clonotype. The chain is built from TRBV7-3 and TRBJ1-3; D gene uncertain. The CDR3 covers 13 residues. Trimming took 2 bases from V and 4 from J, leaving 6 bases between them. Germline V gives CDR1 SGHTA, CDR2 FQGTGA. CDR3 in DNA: TGTGCCAGCAGCTTAGAATCGGGAAACACCATATATTTT. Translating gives CASSLESGNTIYF. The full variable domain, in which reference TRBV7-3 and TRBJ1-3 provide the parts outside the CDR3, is GAGVSQTPSNKVTEKGKYVELRCDPISGHTALYWYRQSLGQGPEFLIYFQGTGAADDSGLPNDRFFAVRPEGSVSTLKIQRTERGDSAVYLCASSLESGNTIYFGEGSWLTVV.

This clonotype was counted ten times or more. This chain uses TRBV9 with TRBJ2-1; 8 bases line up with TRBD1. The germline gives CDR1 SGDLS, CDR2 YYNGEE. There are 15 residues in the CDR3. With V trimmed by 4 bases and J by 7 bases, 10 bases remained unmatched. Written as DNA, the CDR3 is TGTGCCAGCAGCTTCCGGACAGGGAGTGCAAATGAGCAGTTCTTC. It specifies CASSFRTGSANEQFF. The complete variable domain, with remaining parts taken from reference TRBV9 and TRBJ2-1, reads DSGVTQTPKHLITATGQRVTLRCSPRSGDLSVYWYQQSLDQGLQFLIQYYNGEERAKGNILERFSAQQFPDLHSELNLSSLELGDSALYFCASSFRTGSANEQFFGPGTRLTVL.

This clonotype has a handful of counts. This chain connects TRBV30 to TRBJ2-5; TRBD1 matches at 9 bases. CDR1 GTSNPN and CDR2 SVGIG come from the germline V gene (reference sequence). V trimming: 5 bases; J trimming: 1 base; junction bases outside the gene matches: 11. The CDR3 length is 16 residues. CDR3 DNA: TGTGCCTGGGCCGAACGCCCGGGACAGGGCCAAGAGACCCAGTACTTC. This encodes CAWAERPGQGQETQYF.

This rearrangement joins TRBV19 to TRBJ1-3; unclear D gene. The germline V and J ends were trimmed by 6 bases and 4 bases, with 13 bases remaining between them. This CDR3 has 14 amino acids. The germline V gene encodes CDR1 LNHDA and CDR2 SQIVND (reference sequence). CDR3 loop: CASRVGTAGNTIYF. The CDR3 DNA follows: TGTGCCAGTAGGGTAGGCACCGCCGGAAACACCATATATTTT.

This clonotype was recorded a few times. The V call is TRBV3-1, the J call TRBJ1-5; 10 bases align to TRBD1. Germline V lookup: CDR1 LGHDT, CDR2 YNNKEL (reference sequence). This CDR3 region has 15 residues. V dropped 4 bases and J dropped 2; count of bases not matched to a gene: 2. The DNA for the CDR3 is TGTGCCAGCAGCCGAGGGACAGGGGGCAATCAGCCCCAGCATTTT. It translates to CASSRGTGGNQPQHF.

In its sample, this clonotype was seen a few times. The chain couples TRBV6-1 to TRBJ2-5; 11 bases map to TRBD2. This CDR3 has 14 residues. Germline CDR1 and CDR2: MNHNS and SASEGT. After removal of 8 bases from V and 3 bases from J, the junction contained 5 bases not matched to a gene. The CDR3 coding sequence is TGTGCCAGCCGGAGACTAGCGGGAAAAGAGACCCAGTACTTC. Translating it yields CASRRLAGKETQYF.

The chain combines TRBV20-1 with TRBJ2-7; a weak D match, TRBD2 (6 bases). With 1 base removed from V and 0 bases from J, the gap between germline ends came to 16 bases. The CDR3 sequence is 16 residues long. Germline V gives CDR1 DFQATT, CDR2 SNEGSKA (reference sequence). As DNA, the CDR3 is TGCAGTGCTAGAGGGGGAGGAGCGCACCTCTCCTACGAGCAGTACTTC. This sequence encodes CSARGGGAHLSYEQYF.

DNA for the CDR3: TGCGCCAGCTTTCTAGGGCTAGCGGGAGGGTCGGAGACCCAGTACTTC. It specifies CASFLGLAGGSETQYF. This chain links TRBV5-1 with TRBJ2-5; 12 bases are shared with TRBD2. Germline-derived CDR1 and CDR2 are SGHRS and YFSETQ. The CDR3 is made up of 16 amino acids. The ends lost 7 bases at V and 5 bases at J; junction bases unmatched: 12.

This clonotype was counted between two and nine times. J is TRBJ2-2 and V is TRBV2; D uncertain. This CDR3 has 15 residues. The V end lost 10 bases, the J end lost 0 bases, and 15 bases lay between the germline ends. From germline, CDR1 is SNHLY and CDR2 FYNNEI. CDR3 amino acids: CAKDREGSNTGELFF. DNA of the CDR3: TGTGCCAAAGATAGGGAAGGGTCGAACACCGGGGAGCTGTTTTTT. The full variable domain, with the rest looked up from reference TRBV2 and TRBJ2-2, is EPEVTQTPSHQVTQMGQEVILRCVPISNHLYFYWYRQILGQKVEFLVSFYNNEISEKSEIFDDQFSVERPDGSNFTLKIRSTKLEDSAMYFCAKDREGSNTGELFFGEGSRLTVL.

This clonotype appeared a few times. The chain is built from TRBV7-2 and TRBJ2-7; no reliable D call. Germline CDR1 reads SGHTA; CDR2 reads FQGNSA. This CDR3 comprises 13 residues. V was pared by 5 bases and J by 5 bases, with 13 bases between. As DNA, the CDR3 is TGTGCCAGCAGCCCAAACCGGGTGGACGAGCAGTACTTC. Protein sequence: CASSPNRVDEQYF.

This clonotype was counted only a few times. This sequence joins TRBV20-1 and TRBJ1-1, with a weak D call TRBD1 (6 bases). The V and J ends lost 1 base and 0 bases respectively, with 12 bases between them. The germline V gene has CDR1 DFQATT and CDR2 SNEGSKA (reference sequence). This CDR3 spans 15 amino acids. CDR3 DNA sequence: TGCAGTGCTAGAGCACCGACAGGCGTGAACACTGAAGCTTTCTTT. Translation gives CSARAPTGVNTEAFF.

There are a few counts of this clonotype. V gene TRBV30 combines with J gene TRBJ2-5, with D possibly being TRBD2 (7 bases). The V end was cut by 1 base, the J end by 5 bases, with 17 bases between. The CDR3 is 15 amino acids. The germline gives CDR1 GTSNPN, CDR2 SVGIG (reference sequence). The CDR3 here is CAWSAAAGGPETQYF. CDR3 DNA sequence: TGTGCCTGGAGTGCTGCCGCCGGGGGGCCGGAGACCCAGTACTTC.

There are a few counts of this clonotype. The CDR3 coding sequence is TGTGCCAGCAGCCGGCTAGGCAACGAGCAGTACTTC. Its translation is CASSRLGNEQYF. The V and J genes are TRBV3-1 and TRBJ2-7; D not resolved. Germline CDR1 and CDR2: LGHDT and YNNKEL (reference sequence). The CDR3 runs 12 residues. The V and J ends lost 4 bases and 5 bases respectively, with 9 bases between them.

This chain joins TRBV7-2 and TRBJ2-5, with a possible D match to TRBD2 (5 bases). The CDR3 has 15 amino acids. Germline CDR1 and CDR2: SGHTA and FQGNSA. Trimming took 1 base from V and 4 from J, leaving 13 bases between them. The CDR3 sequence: CASSLVSGKAETQYF. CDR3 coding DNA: TGTGCCAGCAGCTTAGTCTCCGGGAAGGCAGAGACCCAGTACTTC.

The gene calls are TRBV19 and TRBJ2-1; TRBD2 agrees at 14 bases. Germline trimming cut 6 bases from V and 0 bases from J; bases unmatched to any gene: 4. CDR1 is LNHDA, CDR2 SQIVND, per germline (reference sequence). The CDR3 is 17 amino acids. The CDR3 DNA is TGTGCCAGTAGGACTGGGACTAGCGGGAGCTCCTACAATGAGCAGTTCTTC. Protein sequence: CASRTGTSGSSYNEQFF. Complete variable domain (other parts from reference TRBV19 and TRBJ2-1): DGGITQSPKYLFRKEGQNVTLSCEQNLNHDAMYWYRQDPGQGLRLIYYSQIVNDFQKGDIAEGYSVSREKKESFPLTVTSAQKNPTAFYLCASRTGTSGSSYNEQFFGPGTRLTVL.

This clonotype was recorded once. CDR3 in DNA: TGTGCCAGCAGCTTAGCCCCAGTCGGGGAGCTGTTTTTT. The encoded protein is CASSLAPVGELFF. The chain links TRBV7-2 to TRBJ2-2; D gene unclear. The germline V gene encodes CDR1 SGHTA and CDR2 FQGNSA. V was pared by 0 bases and J by 7 bases, with 6 bases between. The CDR3 runs to 13 residues.

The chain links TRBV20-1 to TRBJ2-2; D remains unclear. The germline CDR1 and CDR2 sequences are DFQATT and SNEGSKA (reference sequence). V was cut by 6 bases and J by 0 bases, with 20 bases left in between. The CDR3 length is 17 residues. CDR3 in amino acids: CSARATHTSANTGELFF. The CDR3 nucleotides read TGCAGTGCGCGAGCGACTCACACTTCCGCGAACACCGGGGAGCTGTTTTTT.

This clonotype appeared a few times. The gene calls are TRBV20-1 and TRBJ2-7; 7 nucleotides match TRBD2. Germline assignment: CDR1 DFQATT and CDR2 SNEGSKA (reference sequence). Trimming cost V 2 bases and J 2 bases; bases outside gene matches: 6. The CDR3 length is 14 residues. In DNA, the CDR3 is TGCAGTGCTAGAAATACCGGGACTACCTACGAGCAGTACTTC. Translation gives CSARNTGTTYEQYF.

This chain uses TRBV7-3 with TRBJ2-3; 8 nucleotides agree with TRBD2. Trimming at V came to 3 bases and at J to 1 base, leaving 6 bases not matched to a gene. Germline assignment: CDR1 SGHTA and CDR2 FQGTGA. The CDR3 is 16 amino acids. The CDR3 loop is CASSFGTSTGTDTQYF. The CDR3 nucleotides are TGTGCCAGCAGCTTCGGGACTAGTACAGGCACAGATACGCAGTATTTT.

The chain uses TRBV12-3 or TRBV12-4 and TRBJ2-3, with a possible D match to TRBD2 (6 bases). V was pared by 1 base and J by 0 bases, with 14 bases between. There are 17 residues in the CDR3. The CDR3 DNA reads TGTGCCAGCAGTTTAGACGGGGGAGGCCCTAGCACAGATACGCAGTATTTT. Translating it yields CASSLDGGGPSTDTQYF.

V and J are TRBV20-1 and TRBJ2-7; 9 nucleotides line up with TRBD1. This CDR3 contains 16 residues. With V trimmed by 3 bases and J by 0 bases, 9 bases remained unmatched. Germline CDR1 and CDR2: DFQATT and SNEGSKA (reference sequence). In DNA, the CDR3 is TGCAGTGCTAGCCAACAGGGGGCAATTCTCTCCTACGAGCAGTACTTC. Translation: CSASQQGAILSYEQYF.

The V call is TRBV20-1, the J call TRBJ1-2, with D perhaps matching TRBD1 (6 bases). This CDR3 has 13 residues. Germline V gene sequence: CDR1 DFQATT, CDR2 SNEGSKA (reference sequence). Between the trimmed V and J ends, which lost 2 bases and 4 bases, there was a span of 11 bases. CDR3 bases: TGCAGTGCTAGATTTGGGACAAGCTATGGCTACACCTTC. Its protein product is CSARFGTSYGYTF.

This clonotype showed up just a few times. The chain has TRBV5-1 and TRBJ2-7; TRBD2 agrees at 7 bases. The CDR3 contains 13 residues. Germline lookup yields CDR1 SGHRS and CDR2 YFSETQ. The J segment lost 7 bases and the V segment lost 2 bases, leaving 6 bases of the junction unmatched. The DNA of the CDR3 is TGCGCCAGCAGCTTAGCGGGACGGAGGGAGCAGTACTTC. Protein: CASSLAGRREQYF. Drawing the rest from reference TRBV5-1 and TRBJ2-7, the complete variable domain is KAGVTQTPRYLIKTRGQQVTLSCSPISGHRSVSWYQQTPGQGLQFLFEYFSETQRNKGNFPGRFSGRQFSNSRSEMNVSTLELGDSALYLCASSLAGRREQYFGPGTRLTVT.